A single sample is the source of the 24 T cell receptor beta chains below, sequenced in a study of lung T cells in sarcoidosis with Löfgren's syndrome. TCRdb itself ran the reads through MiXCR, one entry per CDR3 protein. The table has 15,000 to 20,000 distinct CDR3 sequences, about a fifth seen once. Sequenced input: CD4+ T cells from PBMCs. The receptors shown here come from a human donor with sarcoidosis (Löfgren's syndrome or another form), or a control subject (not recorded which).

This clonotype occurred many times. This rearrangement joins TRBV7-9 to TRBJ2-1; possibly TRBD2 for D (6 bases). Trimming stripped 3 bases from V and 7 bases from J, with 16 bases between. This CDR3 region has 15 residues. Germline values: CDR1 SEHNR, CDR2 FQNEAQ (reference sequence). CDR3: CASSFGNAGLNEQFF. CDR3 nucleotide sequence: TGTGCCAGCAGCTTCGGGAATGCGGGGCTGAATGAGCAGTTCTTC.

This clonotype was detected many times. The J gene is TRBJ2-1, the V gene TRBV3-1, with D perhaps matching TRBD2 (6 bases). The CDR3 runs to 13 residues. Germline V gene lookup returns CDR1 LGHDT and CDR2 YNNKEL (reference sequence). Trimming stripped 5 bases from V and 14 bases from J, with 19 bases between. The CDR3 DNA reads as TGTGCCAGCAGCTTCAGGGTAGGAGGGATAGAGTTCTTC. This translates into CASSFRVGGIEFF.

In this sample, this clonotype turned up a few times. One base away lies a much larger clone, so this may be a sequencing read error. The CDR3, as DNA: TGCGCCAGCAGTCTCGGGAGGTCAGGCTCCACAGATACGCAGTATTTT. This codes for CASSLGRSGSTDTQYF. The V call is TRBV10-1, the J call TRBJ2-3; 7 nucleotides agree with TRBD2. The CDR3 contains 16 residues. The V gene's germline CDR1 is WNHNN and CDR2 SYGVQD (reference sequence). J lost 2 bases, V lost 5 bases, and 10 bases had no gene match.

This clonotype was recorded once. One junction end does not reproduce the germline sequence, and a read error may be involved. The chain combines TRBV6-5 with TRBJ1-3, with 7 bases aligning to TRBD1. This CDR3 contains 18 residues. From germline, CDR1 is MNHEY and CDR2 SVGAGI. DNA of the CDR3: TGTGCCAGCAGTTACTCGAAGACCCGACAGGGCCCGGGAAGCACCATCTATTTT. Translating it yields CASSYSKTRQGPGSTIYF.

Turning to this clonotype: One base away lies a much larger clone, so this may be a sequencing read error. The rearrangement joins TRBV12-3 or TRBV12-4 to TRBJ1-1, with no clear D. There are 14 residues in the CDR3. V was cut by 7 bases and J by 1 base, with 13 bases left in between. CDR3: CASNPRRGNTEAFF. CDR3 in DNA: TGTGCCAGCAATCCCCGTCGCGGGAACACTGAAGCTTTCTTT.

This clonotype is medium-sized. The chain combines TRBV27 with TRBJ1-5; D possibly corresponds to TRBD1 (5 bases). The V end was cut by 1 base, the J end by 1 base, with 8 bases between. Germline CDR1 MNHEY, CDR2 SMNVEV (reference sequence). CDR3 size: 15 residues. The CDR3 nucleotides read TGTGCCAGCAGTTTATTGGGGGTCAGCAATCAGCCCCAGCATTTT. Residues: CASSLLGVSNQPQHF.

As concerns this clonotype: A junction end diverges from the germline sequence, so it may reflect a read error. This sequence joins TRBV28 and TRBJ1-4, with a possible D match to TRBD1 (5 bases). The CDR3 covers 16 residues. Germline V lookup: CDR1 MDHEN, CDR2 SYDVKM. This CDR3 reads CASSPSTAGSEEKLSF. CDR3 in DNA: TGTGCCAGCAGCCCTAGCACCGCAGGGTCGGAAGAAAAACTGTCTTTT.

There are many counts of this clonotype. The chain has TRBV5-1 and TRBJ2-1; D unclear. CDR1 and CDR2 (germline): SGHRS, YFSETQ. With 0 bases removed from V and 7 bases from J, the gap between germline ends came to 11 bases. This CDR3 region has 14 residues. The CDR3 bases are TGCGCCAGCAGCTTGGTTACTGGACGGAATGAGCAGTTCTTC. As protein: CASSLVTGRNEQFF.

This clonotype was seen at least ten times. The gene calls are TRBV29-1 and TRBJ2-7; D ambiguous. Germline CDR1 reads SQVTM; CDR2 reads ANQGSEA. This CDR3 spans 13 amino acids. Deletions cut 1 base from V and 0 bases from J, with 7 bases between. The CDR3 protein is CSVEAQSSYEQYF. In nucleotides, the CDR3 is TGCAGCGTTGAAGCACAGAGCTCCTACGAGCAGTACTTC.

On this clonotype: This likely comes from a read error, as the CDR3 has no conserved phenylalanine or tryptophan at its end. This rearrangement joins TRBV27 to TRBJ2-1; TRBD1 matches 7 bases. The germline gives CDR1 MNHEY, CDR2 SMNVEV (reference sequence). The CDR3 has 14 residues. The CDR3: CATSFGTACNEQFL. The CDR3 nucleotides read TGTGCCACCAGTTTCGGGACAGCCTGCAATGAGCAGTTCCTC.

For the CDR3, the DNA is TGCAGCGCCTTTGGGGGGCCGGGCGAGCAGTACTTC. Protein: CSAFGGPGEQYF. This rearrangement joins TRBV29-1 to TRBJ2-7; D is possibly TRBD1 or TRBD2 (6 bases each). The CDR3 loop spans 12 amino acids. V was clipped by 7 bases and J by 6 bases, with 16 bases between them. In germline, CDR1 is SQVTM, CDR2 ANQGSEA.

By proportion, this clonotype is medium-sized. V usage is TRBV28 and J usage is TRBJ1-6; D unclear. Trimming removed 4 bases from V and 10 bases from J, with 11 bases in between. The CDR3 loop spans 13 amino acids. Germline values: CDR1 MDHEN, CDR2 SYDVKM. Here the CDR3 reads CASSSIVGSPLHF. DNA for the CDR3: TGTGCCAGCAGTTCCATAGTGGGGTCACCCCTCCACTTT.

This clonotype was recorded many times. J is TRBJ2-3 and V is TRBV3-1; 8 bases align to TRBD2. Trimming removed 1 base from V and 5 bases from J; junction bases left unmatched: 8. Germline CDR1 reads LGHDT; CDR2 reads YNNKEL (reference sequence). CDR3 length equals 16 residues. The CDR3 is CASSQGAGAAEDTQYF. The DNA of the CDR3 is TGTGCCAGCAGCCAAGGAGCGGGGGCCGCGGAAGATACGCAGTATTTT.

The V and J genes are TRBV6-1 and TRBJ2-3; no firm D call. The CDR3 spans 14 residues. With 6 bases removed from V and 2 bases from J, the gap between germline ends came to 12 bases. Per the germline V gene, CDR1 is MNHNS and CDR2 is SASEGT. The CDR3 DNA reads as TGTGCCAGCAGCCACCGTTCCCTCACAGATACGCAGTATTTT. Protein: CASSHRSLTDTQYF.

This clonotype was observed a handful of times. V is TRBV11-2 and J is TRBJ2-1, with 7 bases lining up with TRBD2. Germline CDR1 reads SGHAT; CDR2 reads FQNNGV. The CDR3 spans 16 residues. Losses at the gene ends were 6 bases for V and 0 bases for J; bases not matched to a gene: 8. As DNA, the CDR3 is TGTGCCAGCAGAGAGTTAGCGGGCAGCTCCTACAATGAGCAGTTCTTC. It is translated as CASRELAGSSYNEQFF.

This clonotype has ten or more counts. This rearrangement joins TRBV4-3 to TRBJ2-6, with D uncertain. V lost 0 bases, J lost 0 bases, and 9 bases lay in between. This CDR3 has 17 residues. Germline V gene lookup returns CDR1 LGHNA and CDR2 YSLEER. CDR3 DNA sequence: TGCGCCAGCAGCCAAGATAGGAGCAGCTCTGGGGCCAACGTCCTGACTTTC. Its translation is CASSQDRSSSGANVLTF.

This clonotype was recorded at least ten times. The CDR3 is CASSPIPEANYGYTF. The CDR3 DNA reads TGTGCCAGCTCACCAATCCCAGAAGCTAACTATGGCTACACCTTC. The rearrangement joins TRBV18 to TRBJ1-2; D not certain. In germline, CDR1 is KGHSH, CDR2 LQKENI. The length of the CDR3 is 15 residues. The germline V and J ends were trimmed by 2 bases and 0 bases, with 10 bases remaining between them.

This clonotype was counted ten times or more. Here the CDR3 reads CASSLDWHSNTEAFF. The CDR3 DNA reads TGTGCCAGCAGCTTAGATTGGCATTCGAACACTGAAGCTTTCTTT. V gene TRBV11-2 combines with J gene TRBJ1-1; D is unresolved. From germline, CDR1 is SGHAT and CDR2 FQNNGV. Trimming took 0 bases from V and 1 from J, leaving 9 bases between them. The CDR3 is 15 residues long.

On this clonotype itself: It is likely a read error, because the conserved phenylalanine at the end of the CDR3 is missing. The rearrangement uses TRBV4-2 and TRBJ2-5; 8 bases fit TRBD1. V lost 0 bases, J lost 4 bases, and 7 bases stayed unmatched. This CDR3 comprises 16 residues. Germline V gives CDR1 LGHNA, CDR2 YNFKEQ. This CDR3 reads CASSQDWPDRGETQYL. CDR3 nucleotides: TGTGCCAGCAGCCAAGATTGGCCTGACAGGGGAGAGACCCAGTACCTC.

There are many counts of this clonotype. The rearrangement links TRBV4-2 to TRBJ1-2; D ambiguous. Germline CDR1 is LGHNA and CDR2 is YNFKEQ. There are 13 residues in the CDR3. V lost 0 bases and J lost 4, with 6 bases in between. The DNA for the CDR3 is TGTGCCAGCAGCCAAGACAGGACCTATGGCTACACCTTC. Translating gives CASSQDRTYGYTF.

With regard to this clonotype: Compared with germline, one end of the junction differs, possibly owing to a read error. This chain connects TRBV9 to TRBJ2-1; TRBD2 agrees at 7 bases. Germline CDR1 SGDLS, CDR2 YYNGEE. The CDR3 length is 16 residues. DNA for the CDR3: TGTGCCAGCAGCGTATGTGGCGGGAGCGTAGTAGATGAACAGTTCTTC. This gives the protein CASSVCGGSVVDEQFF.

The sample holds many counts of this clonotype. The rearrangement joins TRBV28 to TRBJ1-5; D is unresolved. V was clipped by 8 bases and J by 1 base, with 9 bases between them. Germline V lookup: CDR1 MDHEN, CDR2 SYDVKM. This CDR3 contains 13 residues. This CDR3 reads CASHSHSNQPQHF. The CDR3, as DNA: TGTGCCAGCCATAGTCACAGCAATCAGCCCCAGCATTTT.

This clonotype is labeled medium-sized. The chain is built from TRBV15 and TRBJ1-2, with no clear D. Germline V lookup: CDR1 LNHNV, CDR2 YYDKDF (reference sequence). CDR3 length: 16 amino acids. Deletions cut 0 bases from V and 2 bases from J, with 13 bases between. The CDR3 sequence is CATSRDGTRGNYGYTF. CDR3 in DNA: TGTGCCACCAGCAGAGATGGCACACGAGGGAACTATGGCTACACCTTC. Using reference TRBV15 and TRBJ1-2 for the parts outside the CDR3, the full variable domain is DAMVIQNPRYQVTQFGKPVTLSCSQTLNHNVMYWYQQKSSQAPKLLFHYYDKDFNNEADTPDNFQSRRPNTSFCFLDIRSPGLGDTAMYLCATSRDGTRGNYGYTFGSGTRLTVV.

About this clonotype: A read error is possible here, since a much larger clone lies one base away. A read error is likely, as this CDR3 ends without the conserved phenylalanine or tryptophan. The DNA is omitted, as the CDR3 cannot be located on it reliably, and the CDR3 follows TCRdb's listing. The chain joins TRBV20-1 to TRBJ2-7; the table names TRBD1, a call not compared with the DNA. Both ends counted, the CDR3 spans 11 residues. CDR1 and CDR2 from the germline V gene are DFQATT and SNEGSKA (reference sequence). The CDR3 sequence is CSALRTDEQCS.